The sequence of this T cell receptor (beta chain) was determined in a study of neurological immune-mediated disorders. This clonotype was detected ten times or more. From 15-18 subjects, each sequencing run yielded over 180 million TCR-beta sequences. TCRdb re-analysed the 5' RACE reads in MiXCR, keeping a single row per CDR3 protein. The profile shows more than 13,000 distinct CDR3 sequences, less than 7.5% of them singletons. Sorted libraries drew on some 1 million CD4+ or CD8+ T cells. The germline gives CDR1 MNHNS, CDR2 SASEGT. This CDR3 region has 19 residues. The V and J ends lost 5 bases and 4 bases, in that order; junction bases with no gene match: 17.

The sequencing sample was made of CD8+ T cells from blood. V and J are TRBV6-1 and TRBJ2-3, with TRBD1 matching 11 bases. This TCR was sampled from a woman in her thirties or forties in good health. CDR3 in DNA: TGTGCCAGCAGTTCCTACATGGGGACAGGGGGTCGCGACGCAGATACGCAGTATTTT. It yields the protein CASSSYMGTGGRDADTQYF.